This TCR beta chain originates from a study of cytomegalovirus exposure and HLA in healthy donors. PCR employed 60 Vbeta and 13 Jbeta primers. Sequencing was performed with immunoSEQ multiplex PCR; in TCRdb, only in-frame clones are kept and a portion is missing. The repertoire holds 130,000 or so clones, with 70% to 80% as singletons. This TCR was sampled from a woman aged 50 to 60 in good health and CMV-seropositive. Sequencing input: PBMCs.

In nucleotides, the CDR3 is TGTGCCAGCAGTGTGACAGAGAACACTGAAGCTTTCTTT. Translation gives CASSVTENTEAFF. V usage is TRBV28 and J usage is TRBJ1-1; D is possibly TRBD1 (5 bases). Trimming stripped 5 bases from V and 1 base from J, with 8 bases between. The length of the CDR3 is 13 residues. Germline lookup yields CDR1 MDHEN and CDR2 SYDVKM.